The sequence of this T cell receptor beta chain was determined in a study of control samples from healthy donors and cancer patients. Germline CDR1 and CDR2: SSHAT and FNYEAQ (reference sequence). The CDR3 has 15 amino acids. TCRdb's table, derived via immunoSEQ multiplex PCR, lists solely in-frame clones and lacks some. The sample has some 57,000 clones; 95% are singletons. Regarding this clone: Relative to the germline gene, one junction end is altered; a read error may explain this.

The J gene is TRBJ2-7, the V gene TRBV7-7, with 14 bases matching TRBD2. The TCR was taken from a man younger than 45 in good health. The sample consisted of blood. In DNA form, the CDR3 reads TGTGCTAGCAGTTACGGGACTAGCGGGAGATACGAGCAGTACTTC. Encoded protein: CASSYGTSGRYEQYF. The whole variable domain, remainder taken from reference TRBV7-7 and TRBJ2-7, is GAGVSQSPRYKVTKRGQDVTLRCDPISSHATLYWYQQALGQGPEFLTYFNYEAQPDKSGLPSDRFSAERPEGSISTLTIQRTEQRDSAMYRCASSYGTSGRYEQYFGPGTRLTVT.